The 27 T cell receptor beta chains below all came from one sample that was sequenced in a study of CD8+ T cells in alopecia areata. Sequencing used cDNA as its template, made by extracting RNA and reverse transcribing it. Generated by immunoSEQ multiplex PCR, the TCRdb table keeps only in-frame clones and is missing some. The profile covers around 190,000 clones, with 50% to 60% appearing a single time and over 0.55% taken by the ten largest. The treatment denotes: oral pan-JAK inhibitor, 5-10 mg twice daily. Sequenced material: CD4+ T cells sorted from blood, taken at week 4, from a patient treated with tofacitinib. These receptors were collected from a human donor with alopecia areata.

The CDR3 is CSGEISGANVLTF. In DNA form, the CDR3 reads TGCAGCGGGGAAATCTCTGGGGCCAACGTCCTGACTTTC. The V call is TRBV29-1, the J call TRBJ2-6; D remains unclear. Germline assignment: CDR1 SQVTM and CDR2 ANQGSEA. This CDR3 has 13 amino acids. Trimming stripped 7 bases from V and 0 bases from J, with 7 bases between.

The chain uses TRBV5-6 and TRBJ2-2; D is tentatively TRBD1 or TRBD2 (6 bases each). This CDR3 contains 14 residues. In germline, CDR1 is SGHDT, CDR2 YYEEEE. Between the trimmed V and J ends, which lost 4 bases and 5 bases, there was a span of 12 bases. The CDR3 DNA sequence: TGTGCCAGCAGCGCGGGACAACGAACCGGGGAGCTGTTTTTT. Translating it yields CASSAGQRTGELFF.

The chain couples TRBV29-1 to TRBJ1-1; a weak D match, TRBD1 (6 bases). The CDR3 length is 13 residues. CDR1 is SQVTM and CDR2 is ANQGSEA in the germline V gene. The CDR3 region has the DNA TGCAGTACAAGAAGACAGGAGAACACTGAAGCTTTCTTT. Translation gives CSTRRQENTEAFF. The whole variable domain, remainder taken from reference TRBV29-1 and TRBJ1-1, is SAVISQKPSRDICQRGTSLTIQCQVDSQVTMMFWYRQQPGQSLTLIATANQGSEATYESGFVIDKFPISRPNLTFSTLTVSNMSPEDSSIYLCSTRRQENTEAFFGQGTRLTVV.

This chain joins TRBV30 and TRBJ1-2; unclear D gene. The V gene lost 1 base and the J gene lost 4 bases, with 16 bases spanning the gap. Per the germline V gene, CDR1 is GTSNPN and CDR2 is SVGIG (reference sequence). There are 15 residues in the CDR3. DNA for the CDR3: TGTGCCTGGAGTGCGGACCTCCCCTCCCCCTATGGCTACACCTTC. This codes for CAWSADLPSPYGYTF.

This chain connects TRBV29-1 to TRBJ2-7; 9 positions agree with TRBD1. The germline gives CDR1 SQVTM, CDR2 ANQGSEA. The CDR3 length is 15 residues. Trimming took 4 bases from V and 0 from J; bases not matched to a gene: 7. This CDR3 is CSVADRGGSSYEQYF. For the CDR3, the DNA is TGCAGCGTTGCCGACAGGGGGGGGAGCTCCTACGAGCAGTACTTC.

In this sample, this clone turned up a few times. V is TRBV29-1 and J is TRBJ2-5; D is possibly TRBD2 (6 bases). There are 13 residues in the CDR3. Trimming removed 7 bases from V and 2 bases from J, with 14 bases in between. Per the germline V gene, CDR1 is SQVTM and CDR2 is ANQGSEA. For the CDR3, the DNA is TGCAGCGCGGGAGTGGTGAGGCAAGAGACCCAGTACTTC. Amino acids: CSAGVVRQETQYF.

As concerns this clone: A junction boundary mismatches the germline segment, possibly from a read error. This chain uses TRBV29-1 with TRBJ2-7; D remains unclear. The CDR3 has 12 residues. The germline gives CDR1 SQVTM, CDR2 ANQGSEA. CDR3 protein: CSVEASPWEQYF. The CDR3 region has the DNA TGCAGCGTCGAAGCGAGCCCTTGGGAGCAGTACTTC.

The chain links TRBV5-4 to TRBJ2-3, with 11 bases lining up with TRBD2. The CDR3 spans 15 residues. V was clipped by 3 bases and J by 6 bases; unmatched bases: 6. Per the germline V gene, CDR1 is SGHNT and CDR2 is YYREEE (reference sequence). CDR3 in amino acids: CASSYTSGRIDTQYF. CDR3 nucleotide sequence: TGTGCCAGCAGCTATACTAGCGGGAGAATCGATACGCAGTATTTT.

This chain links TRBV6-6 with TRBJ2-3, with D possibly being TRBD2 (6 bases). The CDR3 totals 16 residues. CDR1 is MNHNY and CDR2 is SVGAGI in the germline V gene (reference sequence). V lost 6 bases and J 4 bases, leaving 20 bases between the germline ends. The CDR3 bases are TGTGCCAGCAGCCAAGGGGAGGTGGTTGTCTCAGATACGCAGTATTTT. Protein sequence: CASSQGEVVVSDTQYF.

This clone was picked up many times. V is TRBV28 and J is TRBJ2-5, with D perhaps TRBD1 or TRBD2 (5 bases each). V was clipped by 2 bases and J by 4 bases, with 11 bases between them. The CDR3 consists of 14 residues. Germline values: CDR1 MDHEN, CDR2 SYDVKM. Here the CDR3 DNA reads TGTGCCAGCAGTTTAGGGGGTTGGGGAGAGACCCAGTACTTC. This translates into CASSLGGWGETQYF.

This clone was observed a few times. The genes are TRBV4-3 and TRBJ2-2, with D tentatively TRBD1 (6 bases). CDR3 length equals 17 residues. Trimming cost V 8 bases and J 7 bases, with 26 bases left between them. Per germline, CDR1 LGHNA and CDR2 YSLEER. The CDR3 DNA reads TGCGCCAGCGGCACTAAGCAGGGGCGGCTTAAGGTCGGGGAGCTGTTTTTT. This gives the protein CASGTKQGRLKVGELFF.

This chain links TRBV7-8 with TRBJ2-2; D possibly corresponds to TRBD2 (7 bases). Trimming removed 4 bases from V and 8 bases from J, with 11 bases in between. This CDR3 has 13 residues. The V gene's germline CDR1 is SGHVS and CDR2 FQNEAQ. The CDR3 DNA is TGTGCCAGCAGCTCCGGGGGGCAGGGGGAGCTGTTTTTT. It translates to CASSSGGQGELFF.

J is TRBJ2-1 and V is TRBV2; 10 bases are shared with TRBD2. Germline values: CDR1 SNHLY, CDR2 FYNNEI. This CDR3 comprises 14 residues. Trimming cost V 4 bases and J 8 bases; bases outside gene matches: 5. The CDR3 bases are TGTGCCAGCAGTGGTACTAGCGGGAACGATGAGCAGTTCTTC. It specifies CASSGTSGNDEQFF.

This clone has more than one count but fewer than ten. This chain connects TRBV28 to TRBJ1-4, with TRBD1 identical over 11 bases. CDR1 is MDHEN and CDR2 is SYDVKM in the germline V gene. V lost 3 bases, J lost 8 bases, and 8 bases stayed unmatched. The CDR3 sequence is 16 residues long. This chain's CDR3 is CASSFVPGQGDEKLFF. The CDR3 DNA follows: TGTGCCAGCAGTTTTGTTCCGGGACAGGGGGACGAAAAACTGTTTTTT.

CDR3 amino acids: CASSLYRGQGETQYF. CDR3 DNA: TGTGCCAGCAGTTTGTACAGGGGGCAGGGGGAGACCCAGTACTTC. V and J are TRBV27 and TRBJ2-5; 9 positions match TRBD1. The CDR3 is 15 amino acids. The germline V gene has CDR1 MNHEY and CDR2 SMNVEV (reference sequence). V lost 3 bases to trimming and J lost 5 bases; unmatched junction nucleotides: 7.

V usage is TRBV6-1 and J usage is TRBJ2-6, with unresolved D. Germline V gene lookup returns CDR1 MNHNS and CDR2 SASEGT. Trimming removed 5 bases from V and 4 bases from J, with 12 bases in between. The CDR3 has 15 amino acids. The CDR3 DNA follows: TGTGCCAGCAGTTTGACCGTGATCGGGGCCAACGTCCTGACTTTC. Translating it yields CASSLTVIGANVLTF.

The J gene is TRBJ2-7, the V gene TRBV4-2; D not certain. The V and J ends lost 0 bases and 0 bases respectively, with 9 bases between them. The CDR3 contains 15 residues. Germline CDR1 and CDR2: LGHNA and YNFKEQ. CDR3 DNA: TGTGCCAGCAGCCAAGATCCACAGAGCTCCTACGAGCAGTACTTC. Its translation is CASSQDPQSSYEQYF.

CDR3: CASSNPGGCQPQHF. CDR3 coding DNA: TGTGCCAGCAGCAATCCAGGGGGCTGTCAGCCCCAGCATTTT. V and J are TRBV6-4 and TRBJ1-5; 8 bases fit TRBD1. The CDR3 extends over 14 amino acids. The germline V gene has CDR1 MRHNA and CDR2 SNTAGT. V shed 6 bases and J 6 bases; nucleotides not matched to a gene: 7.

The rearrangement uses TRBV29-1 and TRBJ2-7, with a possible D match to TRBD2 (6 bases). Trimming stripped 5 bases from V and 3 bases from J, with 8 bases between. The CDR3 sequence is 11 residues long. Germline CDR1 SQVTM, CDR2 ANQGSEA. The CDR3 here is CSVRRDYEQYF. CDR3 DNA: TGCAGCGTTAGGCGGGACTACGAGCAGTACTTC.

This clone was recorded many times. The chain combines TRBV2 with TRBJ2-3; D is undetermined. The CDR3 is 12 amino acids. Per the germline V gene, CDR1 is SNHLY and CDR2 is FYNNEI. V dropped 7 bases and J dropped 4 bases, with 9 bases sitting between them. This chain's CDR3 is CASMQTSDTQYF. CDR3 bases: TGTGCCAGCATGCAGACTTCAGATACGCAGTATTTT.

Only a few counts were recorded for this clone. V and J are TRBV29-1 and TRBJ1-1, with D perhaps TRBD1 (5 bases). The CDR3 extends over 10 amino acids. In germline, CDR1 is SQVTM, CDR2 ANQGSEA. V was pared by 7 bases and J by 5 bases, with 8 bases between. The CDR3 loop reads CSGGGTEAFF. CDR3 coding DNA: TGCAGCGGGGGGGGAACTGAAGCTTTCTTT.

The rearrangement joins TRBV7-2 to TRBJ2-3; the match to TRBD1 covers 9 bases. This CDR3 spans 16 amino acids. The trim removed 1 base at V and 2 bases at J, leaving 4 bases unmatched. Germline CDR1 reads SGHTA; CDR2 reads FQGNSA. CDR3 sequence reads: CASSLGYRGLTDTQYF. CDR3 DNA sequence: TGTGCCAGCAGCTTAGGATACAGGGGGCTCACAGATACGCAGTATTTT. Supplemented by reference TRBV7-2 and TRBJ2-3, the full variable domain reads GAGVSQSPSNKVTEKGKDVELRCDPISGHTALYWYRQSLGQGLEFLIYFQGNSAPDKSGLPSDRFSAERTGGSVSTLTIQRTQQEDSAVYLCASSLGYRGLTDTQYFGPGTRLTVL.

This clone was counted only a few times. The chain carries TRBV6-5 and TRBJ2-1; tentative D call: TRBD2 (6 bases). The CDR3 has 15 residues. The V and J ends lost 6 bases and 7 bases respectively, with 19 bases between them. Germline V gives CDR1 MNHEY, CDR2 SVGAGI. The CDR3 DNA is TGTGCCAGCAGACGGGGGATCAGGGCGGAGAATGAGCAGTTCTTC. Amino acid sequence: CASRRGIRAENEQFF.

This clone was detected only a few times. The chain employs TRBV5-4 and TRBJ2-1, with TRBD1 matching over 10 bases. The CDR3 covers 14 residues. The trim removed 4 bases at V and 8 bases at J, leaving 6 bases unmatched. Germline V lookup: CDR1 SGHNT, CDR2 YYREEE (reference sequence). CDR3 residues: CASSRDRGLDEQFF. DNA for the CDR3: TGTGCCAGCAGCCGGGACAGGGGATTAGATGAGCAGTTCTTC.

The rearrangement joins TRBV5-1 to TRBJ2-7, with TRBD2 matching 7 bases. The V and J ends lost 2 bases and 0 bases, in that order; junction bases with no gene match: 2. The CDR3 contains 14 residues. Germline CDR1 and CDR2: SGHRS and YFSETQ. In DNA form, the CDR3 reads TGCGCCAGCAGCTTCACGGGGGGCTCCTACGAGCAGTACTTC. Translating it yields CASSFTGGSYEQYF.

The rearrangement joins TRBV2 to TRBJ2-7, with D perhaps matching TRBD1 (7 bases). Trimming left V 4 bases short and J 6 bases short, with 16 bases between. The germline V gene encodes CDR1 SNHLY and CDR2 FYNNEI. The CDR3 runs 14 residues. The CDR3 sequence is CASSGGGGGPEQYF. The CDR3 DNA is TGTGCCAGCAGTGGCGGAGGGGGCGGCCCCGAGCAGTACTTC.

This chain links TRBV6-1 with TRBJ2-7; 11 bases align to TRBD2. Germline V gene lookup returns CDR1 MNHNS and CDR2 SASEGT. CDR3 length equals 14 residues. The V and J ends lost 7 bases and 2 bases, in that order; junction bases with no gene match: 4. The CDR3 loop is CASTRLAGPYEQYF. Written as DNA, the CDR3 is TGTGCCAGCACCCGACTAGCGGGACCCTACGAGCAGTACTTC.